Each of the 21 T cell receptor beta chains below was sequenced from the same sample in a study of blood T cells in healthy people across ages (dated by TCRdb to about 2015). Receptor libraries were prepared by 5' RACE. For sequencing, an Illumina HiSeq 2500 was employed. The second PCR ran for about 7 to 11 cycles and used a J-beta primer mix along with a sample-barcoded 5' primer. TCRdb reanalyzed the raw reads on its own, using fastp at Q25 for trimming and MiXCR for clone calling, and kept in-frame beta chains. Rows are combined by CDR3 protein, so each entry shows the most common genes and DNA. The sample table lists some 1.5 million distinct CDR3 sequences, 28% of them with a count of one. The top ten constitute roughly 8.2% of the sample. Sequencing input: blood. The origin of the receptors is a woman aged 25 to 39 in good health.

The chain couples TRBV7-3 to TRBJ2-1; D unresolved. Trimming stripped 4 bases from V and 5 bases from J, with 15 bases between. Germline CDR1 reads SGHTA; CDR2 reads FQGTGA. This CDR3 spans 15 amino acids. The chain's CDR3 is CASSSPHDGNNEQFF. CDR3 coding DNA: TGTGCCAGCAGCTCACCACATGATGGAAACAATGAGCAGTTCTTC. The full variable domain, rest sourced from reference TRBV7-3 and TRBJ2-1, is GAGVSQTPSNKVTEKGKYVELRCDPISGHTALYWYRQSLGQGPEFLIYFQGTGAADDSGLPNDRFFAVRPEGSVSTLKIQRTERGDSAVYLCASSSPHDGNNEQFFGPGTRLTVL.

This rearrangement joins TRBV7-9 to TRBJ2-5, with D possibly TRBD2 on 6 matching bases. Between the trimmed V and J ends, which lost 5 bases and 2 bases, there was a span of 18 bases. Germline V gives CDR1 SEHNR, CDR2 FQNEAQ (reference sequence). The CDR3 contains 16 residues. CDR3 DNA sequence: TGTGCCAGCAGCGAACCACTGGGACTCTCACAAGAGACCCAGTACTTC. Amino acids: CASSEPLGLSQETQYF.

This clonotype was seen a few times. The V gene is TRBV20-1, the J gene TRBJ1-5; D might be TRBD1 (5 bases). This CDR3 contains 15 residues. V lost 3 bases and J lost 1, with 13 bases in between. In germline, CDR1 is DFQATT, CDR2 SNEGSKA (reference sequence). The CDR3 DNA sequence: TGCAGTGCTAGGCAGGGAGGTGGAAGCAATCAGCCCCAGCATTTT. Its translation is CSARQGGGSNQPQHF.

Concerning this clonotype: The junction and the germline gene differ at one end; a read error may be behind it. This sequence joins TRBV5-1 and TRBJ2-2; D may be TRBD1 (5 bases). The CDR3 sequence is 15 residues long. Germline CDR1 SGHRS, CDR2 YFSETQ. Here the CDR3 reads CASSSRAPNAGELFF. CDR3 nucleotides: TGCGCCAGCAGCTCCAGGGCCCCGAACGCCGGGGAGCTGTTTTTT.

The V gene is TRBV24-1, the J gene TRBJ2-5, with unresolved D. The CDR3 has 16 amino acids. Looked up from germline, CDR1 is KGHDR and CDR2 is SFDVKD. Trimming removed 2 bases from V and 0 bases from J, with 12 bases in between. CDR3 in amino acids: CATSDSVRADQETQYF. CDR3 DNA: TGTGCCACCAGTGATTCAGTCCGGGCTGACCAAGAGACCCAGTACTTC.

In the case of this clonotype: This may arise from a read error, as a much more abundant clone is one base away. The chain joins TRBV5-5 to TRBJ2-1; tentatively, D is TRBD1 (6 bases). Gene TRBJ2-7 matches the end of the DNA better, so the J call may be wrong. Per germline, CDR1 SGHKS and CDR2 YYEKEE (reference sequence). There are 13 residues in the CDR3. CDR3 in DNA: TGTGCCAGCCTGGACAGCTCCTACAATGAGCAGTACTTC. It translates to CASLDSSYNEQYF.

The CDR3, as DNA: TGCGCCAGCAGCCAAGTGGCTTCCCGGGTCCTAGCGGGAACCTACGAGCAGTACTTC. This sequence encodes CASSQVASRVLAGTYEQYF. J is TRBJ2-7 and V is TRBV4-1, with TRBD2 matching 9 bases. This CDR3 comprises 19 residues. Trimming took 1 base from V and 2 from J; bases not matched to a gene: 15. CDR1 and CDR2 from the germline V gene are MGHRA and YSYEKL.

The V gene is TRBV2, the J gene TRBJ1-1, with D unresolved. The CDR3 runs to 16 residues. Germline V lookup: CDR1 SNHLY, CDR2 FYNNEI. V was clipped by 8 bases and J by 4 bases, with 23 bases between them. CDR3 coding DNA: TGTGCCAGCCAGAGATACACTCCCGGAGGTGGCACTGAAGCTTTCTTT. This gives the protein CASQRYTPGGGTEAFF.

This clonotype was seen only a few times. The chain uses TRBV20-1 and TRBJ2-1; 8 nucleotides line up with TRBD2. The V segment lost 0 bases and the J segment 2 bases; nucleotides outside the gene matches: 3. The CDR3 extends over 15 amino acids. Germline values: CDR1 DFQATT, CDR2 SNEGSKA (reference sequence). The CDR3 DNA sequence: TGCAGTGCTAGAGAGACCGGGGGGGCCTACAATGAGCAGTTCTTC. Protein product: CSARETGGAYNEQFF.

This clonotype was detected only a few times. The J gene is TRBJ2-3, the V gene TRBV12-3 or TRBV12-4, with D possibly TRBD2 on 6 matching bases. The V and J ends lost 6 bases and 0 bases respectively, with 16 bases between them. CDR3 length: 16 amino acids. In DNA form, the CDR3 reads TGTGCCAGCAGCAGATTACCGGGACTCAGCACAGATACGCAGTATTTT. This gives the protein CASSRLPGLSTDTQYF.

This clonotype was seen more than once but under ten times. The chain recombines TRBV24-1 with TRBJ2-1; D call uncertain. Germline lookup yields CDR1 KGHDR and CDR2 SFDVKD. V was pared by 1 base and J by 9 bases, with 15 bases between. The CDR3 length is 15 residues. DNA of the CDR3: TGTGCCACCAGTGATTTCTCGGATGGTCGTGGTGAGCAGTTCTTC. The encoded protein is CATSDFSDGRGEQFF.

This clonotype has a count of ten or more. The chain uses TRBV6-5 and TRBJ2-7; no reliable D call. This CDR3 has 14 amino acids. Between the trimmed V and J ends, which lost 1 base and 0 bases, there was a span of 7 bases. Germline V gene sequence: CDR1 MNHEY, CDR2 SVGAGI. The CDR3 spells CASSYLASSYEQYF. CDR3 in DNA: TGTGCCAGCAGTTACTTGGCCTCCTCCTACGAGCAGTACTTC.

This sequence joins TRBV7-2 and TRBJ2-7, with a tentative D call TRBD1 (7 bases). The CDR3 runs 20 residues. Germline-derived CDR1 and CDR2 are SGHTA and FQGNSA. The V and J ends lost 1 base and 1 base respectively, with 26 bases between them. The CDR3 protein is CASSLVSGFPGGRSSYEQYF. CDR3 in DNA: TGTGCCAGCAGCTTAGTGAGCGGGTTTCCAGGGGGACGGAGTTCCTACGAGCAGTACTTC. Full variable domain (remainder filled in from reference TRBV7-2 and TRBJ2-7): GAGVSQSPSNKVTEKGKDVELRCDPISGHTALYWYRQSLGQGLEFLIYFQGNSAPDKSGLPSDRFSAERTGGSVSTLTIQRTQQEDSAVYLCASSLVSGFPGGRSSYEQYFGPGTRLTVT.

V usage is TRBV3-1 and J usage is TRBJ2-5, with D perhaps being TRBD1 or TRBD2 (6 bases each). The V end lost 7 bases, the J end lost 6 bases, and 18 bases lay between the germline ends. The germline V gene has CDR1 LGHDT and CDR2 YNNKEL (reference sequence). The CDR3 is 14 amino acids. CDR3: CASTPIGGGKTQYF. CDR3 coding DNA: TGTGCCAGCACCCCCATCGGGGGCGGGAAGACCCAGTACTTC.

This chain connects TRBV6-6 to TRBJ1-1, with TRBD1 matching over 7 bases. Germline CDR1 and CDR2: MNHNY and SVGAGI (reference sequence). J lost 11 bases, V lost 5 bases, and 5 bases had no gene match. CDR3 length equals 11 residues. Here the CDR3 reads CASSQGEKAFF. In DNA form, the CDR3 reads TGTGCCAGCAGTCAGGGGGAGAAGGCTTTCTTT.

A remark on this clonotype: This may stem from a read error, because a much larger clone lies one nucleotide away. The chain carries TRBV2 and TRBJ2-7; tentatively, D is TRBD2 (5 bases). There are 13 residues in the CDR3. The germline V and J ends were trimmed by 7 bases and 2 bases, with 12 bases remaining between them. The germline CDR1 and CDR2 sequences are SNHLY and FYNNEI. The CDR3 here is CASTAGSTYEQYF. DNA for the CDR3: TGTGCCAGCACGGCGGGCTCTACCTACGAGCAGTACTTC. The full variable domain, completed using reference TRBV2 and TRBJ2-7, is EPEVTQTPSHQVTQMGQEVILRCVPISNHLYFYWYRQILGQKVEFLVSFYNNEISEKSEIFDDQFSVERPDGSNFTLKIRSTKLEDSAMYFCASTAGSTYEQYFGPGTRLTVT.

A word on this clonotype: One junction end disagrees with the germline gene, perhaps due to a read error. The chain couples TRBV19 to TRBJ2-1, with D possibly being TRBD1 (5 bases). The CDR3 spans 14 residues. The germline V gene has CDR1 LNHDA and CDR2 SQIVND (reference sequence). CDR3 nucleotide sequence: TGTGCCGGTAGTATCTCCAGGGTCGGCAATGAGCAGTTCTTC. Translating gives CAGSISRVGNEQFF.

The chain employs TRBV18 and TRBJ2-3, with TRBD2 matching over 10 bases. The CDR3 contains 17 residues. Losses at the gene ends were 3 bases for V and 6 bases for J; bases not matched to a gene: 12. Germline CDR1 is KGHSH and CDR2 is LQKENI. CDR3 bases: TGTGCCAGCTCACCCACGGTGGCTAGCGGGAGTTGGGATACGCAGTATTTT. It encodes CASSPTVASGSWDTQYF.

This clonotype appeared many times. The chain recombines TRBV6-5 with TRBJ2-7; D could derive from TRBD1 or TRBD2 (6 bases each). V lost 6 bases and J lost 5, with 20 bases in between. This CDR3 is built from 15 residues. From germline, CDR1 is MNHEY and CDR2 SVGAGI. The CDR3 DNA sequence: TGTGCCAGCAGCCGCGAGGGGGGCAGGTTCCACGAGCAGTACTTC. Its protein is CASSREGGRFHEQYF.

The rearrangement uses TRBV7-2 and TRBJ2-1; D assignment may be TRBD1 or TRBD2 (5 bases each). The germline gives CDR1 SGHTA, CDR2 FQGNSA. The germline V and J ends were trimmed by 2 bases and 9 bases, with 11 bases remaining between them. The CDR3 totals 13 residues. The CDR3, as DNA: TGTGCCAGCAGCTTATGGGACGACGGTGAGCAGTTCTTC. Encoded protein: CASSLWDDGEQFF.

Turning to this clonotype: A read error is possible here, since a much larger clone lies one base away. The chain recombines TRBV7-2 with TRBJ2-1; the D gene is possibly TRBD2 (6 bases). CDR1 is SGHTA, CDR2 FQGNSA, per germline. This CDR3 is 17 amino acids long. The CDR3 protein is CAGSLAVARDLYNEQFF. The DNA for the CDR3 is TGTGCCGGCAGCTTAGCTGTTGCGCGGGACCTATACAATGAGCAGTTCTTC.